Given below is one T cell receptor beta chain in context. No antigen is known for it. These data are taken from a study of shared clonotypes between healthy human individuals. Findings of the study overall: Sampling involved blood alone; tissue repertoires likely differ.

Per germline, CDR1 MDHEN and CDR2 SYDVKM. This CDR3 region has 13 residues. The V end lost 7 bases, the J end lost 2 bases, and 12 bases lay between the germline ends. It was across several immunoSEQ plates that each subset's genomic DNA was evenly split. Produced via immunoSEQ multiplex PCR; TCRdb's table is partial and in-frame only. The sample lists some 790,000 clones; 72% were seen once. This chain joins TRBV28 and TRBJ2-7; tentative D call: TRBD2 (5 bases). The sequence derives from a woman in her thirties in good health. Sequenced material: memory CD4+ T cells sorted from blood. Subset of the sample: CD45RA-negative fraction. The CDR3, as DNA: TGTGCCAGCAACGAGGGCCCCCCCTACGAGCAGTACTTC. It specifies CASNEGPPYEQYF.